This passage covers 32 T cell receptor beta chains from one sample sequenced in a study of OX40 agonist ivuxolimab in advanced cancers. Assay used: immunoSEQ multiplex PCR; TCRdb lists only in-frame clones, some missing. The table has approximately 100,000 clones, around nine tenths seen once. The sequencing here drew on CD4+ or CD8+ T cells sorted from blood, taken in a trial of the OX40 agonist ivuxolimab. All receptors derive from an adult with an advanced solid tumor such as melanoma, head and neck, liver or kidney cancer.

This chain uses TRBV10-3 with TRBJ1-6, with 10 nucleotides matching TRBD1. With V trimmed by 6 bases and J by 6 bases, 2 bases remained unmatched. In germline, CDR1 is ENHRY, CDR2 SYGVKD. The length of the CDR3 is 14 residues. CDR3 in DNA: TGTGCCATCAGGGGGACAGGGGCTAATTCACCCCTCCACTTT. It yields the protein CAIRGTGANSPLHF.

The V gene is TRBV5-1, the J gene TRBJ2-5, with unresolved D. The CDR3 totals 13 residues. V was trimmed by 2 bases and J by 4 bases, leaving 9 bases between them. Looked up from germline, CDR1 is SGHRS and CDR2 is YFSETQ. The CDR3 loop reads CASSFGVGETQYF. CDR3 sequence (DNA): TGCGCCAGCAGCTTTGGAGTTGGAGAGACCCAGTACTTC.

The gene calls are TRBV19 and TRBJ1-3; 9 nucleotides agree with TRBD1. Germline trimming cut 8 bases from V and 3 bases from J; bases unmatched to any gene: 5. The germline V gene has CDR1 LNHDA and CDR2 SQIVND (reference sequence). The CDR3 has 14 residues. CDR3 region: CASGQDRGGNTIYF. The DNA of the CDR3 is TGTGCCAGTGGACAGGACAGGGGTGGAAACACCATATATTTT.

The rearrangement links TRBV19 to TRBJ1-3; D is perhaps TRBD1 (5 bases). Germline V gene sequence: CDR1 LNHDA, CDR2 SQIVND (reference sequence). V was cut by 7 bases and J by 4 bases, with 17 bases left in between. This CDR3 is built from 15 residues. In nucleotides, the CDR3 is TGTGCCAGTACCCGGACGTCCCGGGGCGGAAACACCATATATTTT. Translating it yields CASTRTSRGGNTIYF.

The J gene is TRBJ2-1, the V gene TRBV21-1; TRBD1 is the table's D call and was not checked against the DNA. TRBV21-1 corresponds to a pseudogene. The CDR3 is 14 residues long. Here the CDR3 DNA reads TGTGCCAGCAGCAAAGGACAGCCGTACAATGAGCAGTTCTTC. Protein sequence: CASSKGQPYNEQFF.

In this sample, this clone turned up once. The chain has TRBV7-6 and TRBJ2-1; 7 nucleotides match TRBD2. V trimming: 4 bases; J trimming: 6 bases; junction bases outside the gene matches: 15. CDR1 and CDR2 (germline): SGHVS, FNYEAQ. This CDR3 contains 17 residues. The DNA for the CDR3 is TGTGCCAGCAGCTCCCCTCTTGGGTATAGGGAGGGCAATGAGCAGTTCTTC. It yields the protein CASSSPLGYREGNEQFF.

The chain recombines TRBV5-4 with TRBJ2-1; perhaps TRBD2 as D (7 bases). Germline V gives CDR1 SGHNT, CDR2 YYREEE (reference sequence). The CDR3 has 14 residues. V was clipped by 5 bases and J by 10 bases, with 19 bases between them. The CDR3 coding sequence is TGTGCCAGCAGTTGGACAGTAAGGGAGGGCGAGCAGTTCTTC. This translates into CASSWTVREGEQFF.

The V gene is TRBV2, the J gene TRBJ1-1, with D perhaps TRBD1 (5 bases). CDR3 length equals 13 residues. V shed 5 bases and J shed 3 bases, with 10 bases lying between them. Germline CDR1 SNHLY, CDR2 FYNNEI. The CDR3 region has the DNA TGTGCCAGCAGTCGTCAGGGATACACTGAAGCTTTCTTT. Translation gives CASSRQGYTEAFF.

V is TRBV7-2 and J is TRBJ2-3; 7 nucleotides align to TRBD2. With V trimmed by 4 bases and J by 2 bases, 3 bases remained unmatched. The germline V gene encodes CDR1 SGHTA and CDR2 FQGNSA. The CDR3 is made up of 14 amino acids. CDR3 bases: TGTGCCAGCAGCTACCGGGGGGACACAGATACGCAGTATTTT. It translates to CASSYRGDTDTQYF. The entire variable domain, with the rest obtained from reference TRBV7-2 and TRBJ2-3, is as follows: GAGVSQSPSNKVTEKGKDVELRCDPISGHTALYWYRQSLGQGLEFLIYFQGNSAPDKSGLPSDRFSAERTGGSVSTLTIQRTQQEDSAVYLCASSYRGDTDTQYFGPGTRLTVL.

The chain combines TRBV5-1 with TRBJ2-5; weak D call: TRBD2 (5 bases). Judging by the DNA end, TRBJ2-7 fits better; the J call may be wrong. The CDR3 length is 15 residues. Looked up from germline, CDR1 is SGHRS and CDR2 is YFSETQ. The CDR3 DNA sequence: TGCGCCAGCAGCCTCTCACCAGAAACTAGCTACGAGCAGTACTTC. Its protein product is CASSLSPETSYEQYF.

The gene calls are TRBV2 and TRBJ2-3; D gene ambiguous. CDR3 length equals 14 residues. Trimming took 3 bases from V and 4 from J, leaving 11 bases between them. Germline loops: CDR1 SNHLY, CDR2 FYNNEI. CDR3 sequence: CASSDLTSADTQYF. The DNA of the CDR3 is TGTGCCAGCAGTGACCTGACATCAGCAGATACGCAGTATTTT. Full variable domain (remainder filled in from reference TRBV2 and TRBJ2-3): EPEVTQTPSHQVTQMGQEVILRCVPISNHLYFYWYRQILGQKVEFLVSFYNNEISEKSEIFDDQFSVERPDGSNFTLKIRSTKLEDSAMYFCASSDLTSADTQYFGPGTRLTVL.

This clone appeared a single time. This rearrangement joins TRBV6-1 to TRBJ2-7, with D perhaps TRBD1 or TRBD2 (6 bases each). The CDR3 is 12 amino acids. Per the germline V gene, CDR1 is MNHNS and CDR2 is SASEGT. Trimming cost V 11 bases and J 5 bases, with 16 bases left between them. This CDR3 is CAAKLGGNEQYF. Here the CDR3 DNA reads TGTGCCGCCAAATTAGGGGGGAACGAGCAGTACTTC.

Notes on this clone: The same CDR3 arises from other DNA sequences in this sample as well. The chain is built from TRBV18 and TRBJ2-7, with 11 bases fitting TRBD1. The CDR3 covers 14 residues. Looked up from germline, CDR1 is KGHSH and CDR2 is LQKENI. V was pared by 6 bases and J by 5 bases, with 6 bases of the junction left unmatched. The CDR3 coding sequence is TGTGCCAGCTCCCCCGGGACAGGGGGAGACGAGCAGTACTTC. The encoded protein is CASSPGTGGDEQYF.

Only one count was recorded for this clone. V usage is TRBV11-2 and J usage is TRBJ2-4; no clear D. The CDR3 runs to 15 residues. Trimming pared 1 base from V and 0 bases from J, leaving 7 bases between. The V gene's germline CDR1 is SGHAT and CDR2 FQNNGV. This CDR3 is CASSLAAGAKNIQYF. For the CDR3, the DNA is TGTGCCAGCAGCTTAGCGGCAGGAGCCAAAAACATTCAGTACTTC.

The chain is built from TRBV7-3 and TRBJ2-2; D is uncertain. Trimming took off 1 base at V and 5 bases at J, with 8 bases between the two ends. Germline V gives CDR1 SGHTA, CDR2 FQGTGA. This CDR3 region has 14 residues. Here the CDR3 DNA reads TGTGCCAGCAGCTTAAGGGCCCGGACCGGGGAGCTGTTTTTT. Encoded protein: CASSLRARTGELFF.

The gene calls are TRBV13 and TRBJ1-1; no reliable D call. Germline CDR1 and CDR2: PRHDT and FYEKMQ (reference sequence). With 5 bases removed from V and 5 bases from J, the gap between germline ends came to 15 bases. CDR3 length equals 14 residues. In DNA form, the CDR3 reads TGTGCCAGCAGCCCCCGGGCGGATGGGACTGAAGCTTTCTTT. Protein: CASSPRADGTEAFF.

CDR3 sequence (DNA): TGCGCCAGCAGTGAGTCTTCCGGGATACAAGCTTTCTTT. As protein: CASSESSGIQAFF. The chain links TRBV10-2 to TRBJ1-1, with no clear D. V gave up 0 bases and J gave up 9 bases, with 11 bases separating them. The germline V gene has CDR1 WSHSY and CDR2 SAAADI. CDR3 length: 13 residues.

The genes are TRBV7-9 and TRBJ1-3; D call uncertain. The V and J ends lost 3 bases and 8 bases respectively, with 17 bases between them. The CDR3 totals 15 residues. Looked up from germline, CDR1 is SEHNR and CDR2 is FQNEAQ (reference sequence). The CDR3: CASSFLLPSGDTIYF. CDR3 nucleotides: TGTGCCAGCAGCTTCCTACTCCCCTCGGGAGACACCATATATTTT.

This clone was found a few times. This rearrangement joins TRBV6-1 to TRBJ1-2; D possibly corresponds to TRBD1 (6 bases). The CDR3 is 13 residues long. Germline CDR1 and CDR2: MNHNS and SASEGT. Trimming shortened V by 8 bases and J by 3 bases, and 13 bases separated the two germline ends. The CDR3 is CASAQGVHYGYTF. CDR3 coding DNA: TGTGCCAGCGCACAGGGAGTCCACTATGGCTACACCTTC.

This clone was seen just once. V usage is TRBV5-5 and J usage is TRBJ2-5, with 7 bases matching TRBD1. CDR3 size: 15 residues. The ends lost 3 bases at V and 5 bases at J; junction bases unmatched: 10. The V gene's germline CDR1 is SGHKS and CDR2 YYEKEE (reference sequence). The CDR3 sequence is CASSSTGDGVETQYF. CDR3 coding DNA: TGTGCCAGCAGCTCTACAGGGGACGGCGTGGAGACCCAGTACTTC.

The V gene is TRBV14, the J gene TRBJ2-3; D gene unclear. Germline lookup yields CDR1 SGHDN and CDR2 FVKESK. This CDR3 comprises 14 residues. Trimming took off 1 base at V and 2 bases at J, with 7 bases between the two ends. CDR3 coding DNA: TGTGCCAGCAGCCAAGGGTCTTACACAGATACGCAGTATTTT. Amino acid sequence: CASSQGSYTDTQYF.

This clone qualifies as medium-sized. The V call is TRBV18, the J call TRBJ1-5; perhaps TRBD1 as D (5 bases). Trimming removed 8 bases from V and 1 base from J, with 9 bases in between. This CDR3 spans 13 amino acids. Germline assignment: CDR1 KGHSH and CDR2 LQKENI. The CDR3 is CASQRDSNQPQHF. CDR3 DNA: TGTGCCAGCCAACGGGACAGCAATCAGCCCCAGCATTTT.

CDR3 DNA sequence: TGTGCCAGCAGCCGACCCCAGGGGCCCAAAAACATTCAGTACTTC. Its translation: CASSRPQGPKNIQYF. The chain carries TRBV5-6 and TRBJ2-4; a weak D match, TRBD1 (6 bases). The germline V gene encodes CDR1 SGHDT and CDR2 YYEEEE. V was cut by 4 bases and J by 2 bases, with 13 bases left in between. The CDR3 is 15 residues long.

CDR3: CASRGDSAEAFF. The CDR3 bases are TGTGCCAGCAGGGGAGACAGTGCTGAAGCTTTCTTT. The V gene is TRBV11-2, the J gene TRBJ1-1, with a weak D call TRBD1 (5 bases). Germline loops: CDR1 SGHAT, CDR2 FQNNGV. CDR3 size: 12 residues. V dropped 6 bases and J dropped 6 bases, with 11 bases sitting between them.

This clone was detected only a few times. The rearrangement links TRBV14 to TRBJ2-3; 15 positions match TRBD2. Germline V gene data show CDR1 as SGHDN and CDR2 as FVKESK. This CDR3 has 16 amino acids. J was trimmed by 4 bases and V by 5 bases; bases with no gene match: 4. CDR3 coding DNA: TGTGCCAGCAGCACCGGACTAGCGGGGGGGCCAGATACGCAGTATTTT. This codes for CASSTGLAGGPDTQYF.

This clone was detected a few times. CDR3 sequence (DNA): TGCGCCAGCAGAGTAGGGACAGTTAATCAGCCCCAGCATTTT. Its protein product is CASRVGTVNQPQHF. The chain joins TRBV10-1 to TRBJ1-5, with TRBD1 identical over 7 bases. The CDR3 covers 14 residues. J lost 4 bases, V lost 6 bases, and 6 bases had no gene match. Germline CDR1 is WNHNN and CDR2 is SYGVQD (reference sequence).

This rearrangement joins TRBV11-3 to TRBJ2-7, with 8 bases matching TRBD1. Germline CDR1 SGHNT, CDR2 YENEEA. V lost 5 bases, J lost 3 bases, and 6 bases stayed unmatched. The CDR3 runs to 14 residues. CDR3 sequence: CASSHRDRSYEQYF. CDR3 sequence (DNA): TGTGCCAGCAGCCACCGGGACAGGAGCTACGAGCAGTACTTC.

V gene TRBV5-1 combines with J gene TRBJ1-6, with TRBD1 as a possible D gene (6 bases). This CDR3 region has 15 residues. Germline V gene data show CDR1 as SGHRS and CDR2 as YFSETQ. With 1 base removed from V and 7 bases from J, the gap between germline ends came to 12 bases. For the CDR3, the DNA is TGCGCCAGCAGCTTGTTAACAGGGCGGAATTCACCCCTCCACTTT. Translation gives CASSLLTGRNSPLHF.

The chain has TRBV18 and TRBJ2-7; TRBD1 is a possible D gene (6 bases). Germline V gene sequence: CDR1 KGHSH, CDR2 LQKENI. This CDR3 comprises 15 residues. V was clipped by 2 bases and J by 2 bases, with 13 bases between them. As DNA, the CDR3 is TGTGCCAGCTCACCAAGTGGGGGCCGTCCCTACGAGCAGTACTTC. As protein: CASSPSGGRPYEQYF.

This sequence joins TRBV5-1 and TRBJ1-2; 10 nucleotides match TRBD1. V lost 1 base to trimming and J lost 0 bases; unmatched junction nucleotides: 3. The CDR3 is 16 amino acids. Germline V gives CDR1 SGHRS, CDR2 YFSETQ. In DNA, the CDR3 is TGCGCCAGCAGCTTGTTAGGGACAGGGGCTAACTATGGCTACACCTTC. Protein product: CASSLLGTGANYGYTF. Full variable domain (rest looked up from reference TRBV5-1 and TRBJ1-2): KAGVTQTPRYLIKTRGQQVTLSCSPISGHRSVSWYQQTPGQGLQFLFEYFSETQRNKGNFPGRFSGRQFSNSRSEMNVSTLELGDSALYLCASSLLGTGANYGYTFGSGTRLTVV.

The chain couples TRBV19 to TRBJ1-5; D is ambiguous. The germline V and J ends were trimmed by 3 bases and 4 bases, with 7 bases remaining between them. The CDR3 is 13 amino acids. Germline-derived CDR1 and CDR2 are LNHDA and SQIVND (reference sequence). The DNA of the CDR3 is TGTGCCAGTAGTATTGCGGGTAATCAGCCCCAGCATTTT. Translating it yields CASSIAGNQPQHF. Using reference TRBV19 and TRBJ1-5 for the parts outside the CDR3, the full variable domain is DGGITQSPKYLFRKEGQNVTLSCEQNLNHDAMYWYRQDPGQGLRLIYYSQIVNDFQKGDIAEGYSVSREKKESFPLTVTSAQKNPTAFYLCASSIAGNQPQHFGDGTRLSIL.

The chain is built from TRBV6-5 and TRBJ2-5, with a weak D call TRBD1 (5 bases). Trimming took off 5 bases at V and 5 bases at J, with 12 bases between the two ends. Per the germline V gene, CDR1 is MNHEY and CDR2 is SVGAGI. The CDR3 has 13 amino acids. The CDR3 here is CASSPTGPETQYF. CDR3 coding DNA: TGTGCCAGCAGTCCCACAGGCCCGGAGACCCAGTACTTC.